Listed here is a single T cell receptor beta chain. The data were taken from a study of blood T cell repertoires in COVID-19. Study background: The study drew acute and convalescent COVID-19 samples from the United States, Italy and Spain. Nucleic acid was either cDNA or gDNA, and it came from T cells, B-cell-depleted T cells, or PBMCs.

V shed 5 bases, J shed 4 bases, and the junction held 10 bases outside the gene matches. The germline CDR1 and CDR2 sequences are SGHTA and FQGTGA. The length of the CDR3 is 15 residues. Participants were aged about 18 to 95 years, lived in 24 US areas, and enrolled virtually. All exposed participants met a person with COVID-19 within 2 weeks before entering the study. The protocol was immunoSEQ multiplex PCR, while the TCRdb copy is restricted to in-frame clones and leaves out a portion. The table has around 340,000 clones, 88% seen once. V gene TRBV7-3 combines with J gene TRBJ1-1; 7 bases fit TRBD1. The sequence derives from a woman in her twenties or thirties who had been exposed to COVID-19. Sequencing input: PBMCs or T cells enriched from blood (not recorded which). The CDR3 is CASSVTGEYGTEAFF. The CDR3 nucleotides read TGTGCCAGCAGCGTTACAGGGGAGTACGGCACTGAAGCTTTCTTT.